Listed here are 31 T cell receptor beta chains from one sample, sequenced in a study of blood T cell repertoires in COVID-19. This table comes from immunoSEQ multiplex PCR, and its TCRdb copy is limited to in-frame clones, with some not included. The top ten clones hold approximately 6.6% of a sample with 250,000 to 300,000 clones, around 84% of them seen once. What was sequenced was PBMCs or T cells enriched from blood (not recorded which). The receptors shown here come from a woman between 45 and 60 years old who had been exposed to COVID-19.

This chain connects TRBV3-1 (or the pseudogene TRBV3-2) to TRBJ1-3, with D possibly matching TRBD1 (6 bases). Germline CDR1 and CDR2: LGHDT and YNNKEL (reference sequence). The CDR3 runs 15 residues. V lost 4 bases and J lost 4, with 14 bases in between. Here the CDR3 reads CASSPLGTLGNTIYF. The CDR3 nucleotides are TGTGCCAGCAGCCCACTTGGGACACTGGGAAACACCATATATTTT.

V and J are TRBV6-2 or TRBV6-3 and TRBJ1-1, with D perhaps TRBD1 (5 bases). From germline, CDR1 is MNHEY and CDR2 SVGEGT. The CDR3 spans 15 residues. Trimming left V 6 bases short and J 1 base short, with 15 bases between. CDR3 loop: CASSPSRGANTEAFF. As DNA, the CDR3 is TGTGCCAGCAGCCCGAGTAGGGGTGCGAACACTGAAGCTTTCTTT.

This clone is a singleton in its sample. The chain recombines TRBV5-4 with TRBJ2-7, with 9 bases identical to TRBD2. The germline CDR1 and CDR2 sequences are SGHNT and YYREEE (reference sequence). This CDR3 has 16 residues. Trimming cost V 0 bases and J 6 bases; bases outside gene matches: 10. The CDR3 is CASSLAQRGALGEQYF. The CDR3 DNA sequence: TGTGCCAGCAGCTTGGCCCAGCGGGGGGCGTTAGGCGAGCAGTACTTC.

The chain has TRBV7-2 and TRBJ2-3; the match to TRBD2 covers 11 bases. Germline CDR1 is SGHTA and CDR2 is FQGNSA. J lost 0 bases, V lost 5 bases, and 4 bases had no gene match. This CDR3 has 16 residues. CDR3 DNA sequence: TGTGCCAGCAGCCCTCGACTAGCGGGGAGCACAGATACGCAGTATTTT. Amino acid sequence: CASSPRLAGSTDTQYF.

This clone was detected once. The J gene is TRBJ1-1, the V gene TRBV29-1; tentatively, D is TRBD1 (5 bases). Germline-derived CDR1 and CDR2 are SQVTM and ANQGSEA. V lost 6 bases and J lost 4, with 15 bases in between. The CDR3 consists of 13 residues. CDR3 DNA: TGCAGCGTCCTGGGGGAGGTTGCCACTGAAGCTTTCTTT. It codes for CSVLGEVATEAFF.

This chain uses TRBV9 with TRBJ1-4, with 10 bases that match TRBD1. The J segment lost 7 bases and the V segment lost 1 base, leaving 13 bases of the junction unmatched. The CDR3 loop spans 18 amino acids. Germline lookup yields CDR1 SGDLS and CDR2 YYNGEE. The CDR3 DNA reads TGTGCCAGCAGCGTATCACCCGGGACAGGGGAGAGGAGTGAAAAACTGTTTTTT. As protein: CASSVSPGTGERSEKLFF.

This chain connects TRBV18 to TRBJ2-6; no firm D call. From germline, CDR1 is KGHSH and CDR2 LQKENI. CDR3 length: 23 residues. V was pared by 4 bases and J by 0 bases, with 31 bases between. This chain's CDR3 is CASSRLTRRLPSGPLSGANVLTF. Here the CDR3 DNA reads TGTGCCAGCTCACGCCTAACGCGGCGCCTTCCCTCTGGCCCCCTCTCTGGGGCCAACGTCCTGACTTTC. The variable domain in full, with the rest retrieved from reference TRBV18 and TRBJ2-6, is NAGVMQNPRHLVRRRGQEARLRCSPMKGHSHVYWYRQLPEEGLKFMVYLQKENIIDESGMPKERFSAEFPKEGPSILRIQQVVRGDSAAYFCASSRLTRRLPSGPLSGANVLTFGAGSRLTVL.

The chain uses TRBV3-1 (or the pseudogene TRBV3-2) and TRBJ2-1, with 7 bases fitting TRBD2. Germline trimming cut 4 bases from V and 9 bases from J; bases unmatched to any gene: 15. Germline lookup yields CDR1 LGHDT and CDR2 YNNKEL (reference sequence). There are 16 residues in the CDR3. The CDR3 nucleotides are TGTGCCAGCAGCCCCCGCGGGGGTAGGGACGAGGGTGAGCAGTTCTTC. Protein: CASSPRGGRDEGEQFF.

The chain is built from TRBV18 and TRBJ2-3, with 10 bases aligning to TRBD2. J was trimmed by 4 bases and V by 3 bases; bases with no gene match: 7. The CDR3 is 16 residues long. The V gene's germline CDR1 is KGHSH and CDR2 LQKENI. The CDR3 reads CASSPQGLAAPDTQYF. The CDR3 nucleotides read TGTGCCAGCTCACCCCAAGGACTAGCGGCTCCAGATACGCAGTATTTT.

The genes are TRBV30 and TRBJ1-4; tentatively, D is TRBD1 (6 bases). V was trimmed by 2 bases and J by 8 bases, leaving 12 bases between them. Germline lookup yields CDR1 GTSNPN and CDR2 SVGIG (reference sequence). CDR3 length: 13 amino acids. This CDR3 is CAWSTTGGEKLFF. The CDR3, as DNA: TGTGCCTGGAGTACGACAGGAGGCGAAAAACTGTTTTTT.

V usage is TRBV6-1 and J usage is TRBJ1-2, with a tentative D call TRBD1 (5 bases). The CDR3 has 13 residues. Trimming took off 2 bases at V and 8 bases at J, with 12 bases between the two ends. Germline lookup yields CDR1 MNHNS and CDR2 SASEGT. The CDR3 loop is CASSETGGDGYTF. As DNA, the CDR3 is TGTGCCAGCAGTGAAACTGGAGGGGACGGCTACACCTTC.

The chain combines TRBV20-1 with TRBJ1-6, with D possibly matching TRBD1 (5 bases). The V end lost 3 bases, the J end lost 4 bases, and 13 bases lay between the germline ends. This CDR3 is built from 15 residues. The germline CDR1 and CDR2 sequences are DFQATT and SNEGSKA (reference sequence). The DNA of the CDR3 is TGCAGTGCTAGTATGGCAGGGCTATATAATTCACCCCTCCACTTT. Its protein is CSASMAGLYNSPLHF.

The genes are TRBV2 and TRBJ2-7, with 7 bases lining up with TRBD1. Per the germline V gene, CDR1 is SNHLY and CDR2 is FYNNEI. Unmatched junction bases numbered 6, after V lost 4 bases and J lost 6 bases. There are 13 residues in the CDR3. This CDR3 reads CASSVEDRREQYF. CDR3 nucleotide sequence: TGTGCCAGCAGTGTAGAGGACAGGCGCGAGCAGTACTTC.

This chain uses TRBV7-9 with TRBJ1-1, with TRBD1 as a possible D gene (5 bases). This CDR3 has 12 residues. The V and J ends lost 5 bases and 6 bases respectively, with 10 bases between them. Per the germline V gene, CDR1 is SEHNR and CDR2 is FQNEAQ (reference sequence). The CDR3 spells CASSPGTAEAFF. The CDR3 DNA follows: TGTGCCAGCAGCCCGGGGACTGCTGAAGCTTTCTTT.

The gene calls are TRBV12-5 and TRBJ2-7, with TRBD1 as a possible D gene (6 bases). The germline V and J ends were trimmed by 5 bases and 0 bases, with 8 bases remaining between them. The CDR3 sequence is 13 residues long. Germline V gene lookup returns CDR1 LGHNT and CDR2 FRNRAP. DNA for the CDR3: TGTGCTAGTGGTCGGGACACCTCCTACGAGCAGTACTTC. Amino acid sequence: CASGRDTSYEQYF. The full variable domain, completed using reference TRBV12-5 and TRBJ2-7, is DARVTQTPRHKVTEMGQEVTMRCQPILGHNTVFWYRQTMMQGLELLAYFRNRAPLDDSGMPKDRFSAEMPDATLATLKIQPSEPRDSAVYFCASGRDTSYEQYFGPGTRLTVT.

The chain has TRBV19 and TRBJ1-3, with 8 positions matching TRBD1. The germline V gene has CDR1 LNHDA and CDR2 SQIVND (reference sequence). The CDR3 contains 13 residues. J lost 8 bases, V lost 7 bases, and 7 bases had no gene match. The CDR3 sequence is CASTLTGVDTIYF. The CDR3 nucleotides read TGTGCCAGTACCTTGACAGGGGTCGACACCATATATTTT.

V is TRBV6-2 or TRBV6-3 and J is TRBJ1-5; 7 bases line up with TRBD1. J lost 1 base, V lost 6 bases, and 9 bases had no gene match. CDR1 and CDR2 (germline): MNHEY, SVGEGT. CDR3 size: 16 residues. DNA of the CDR3: TGTGCCAGCAGCCGACGACAGGGTGCGAGCAATCAGCCCCAGCATTTT. Translation gives CASSRRQGASNQPQHF.

This clone was observed once. The chain has TRBV3-1 (or the pseudogene TRBV3-2) and TRBJ1-5, with D tentatively TRBD1 (6 bases). Trimming removed 1 base from V and 5 bases from J, with 12 bases in between. Per germline, CDR1 LGHDT and CDR2 YNNKEL (reference sequence). This CDR3 has 15 residues. CDR3 in amino acids: CASSQVPGDHQPQHF. The CDR3 region has the DNA TGTGCCAGCAGCCAAGTTCCAGGGGACCATCAGCCCCAGCATTTT.

V usage is TRBV2 and J usage is TRBJ1-2; tentatively, D is TRBD1 (6 bases). Germline loops: CDR1 SNHLY, CDR2 FYNNEI. This CDR3 spans 14 amino acids. V was shortened by 2 bases and J by 6 bases, with 13 bases between the two germline ends. The CDR3 loop is CASSEREGVNGYTF. The DNA for the CDR3 is TGTGCCAGCAGTGAAAGGGAGGGGGTTAATGGCTACACCTTC. Based on the CDR3 plus reference TRBV2 and TRBJ1-2, the full variable domain is EPEVTQTPSHQVTQMGQEVILRCVPISNHLYFYWYRQILGQKVEFLVSFYNNEISEKSEIFDDQFSVERPDGSNFTLKIRSTKLEDSAMYFCASSEREGVNGYTFGSGTRLTVV.

This sequence joins TRBV5-5 and TRBJ2-7; D is unclear. Germline V gives CDR1 SGHKS, CDR2 YYEKEE (reference sequence). The V gene lost 4 bases and the J gene lost 4 bases, with 12 bases spanning the gap. This CDR3 comprises 13 residues. CDR3 protein: CASSPRQAYEQYF. Here the CDR3 DNA reads TGTGCCAGCAGCCCCCGGCAGGCATACGAGCAGTACTTC.

As concerns this clone: Different DNA sequences within this sample yield the same CDR3. This chain uses TRBV30 with TRBJ1-2; D ambiguous. This CDR3 is built from 13 residues. The germline V gene has CDR1 GTSNPN and CDR2 SVGIG (reference sequence). V was cut by 2 bases and J by 5 bases, with 12 bases left in between. DNA of the CDR3: TGTGCCTGGAGTCCCCCGGGTGGGTATGGCTACACCTTC. Its translation: CAWSPPGGYGYTF.

This chain connects TRBV5-1 to TRBJ1-1; D is possibly TRBD1 (5 bases). Deletions cut 4 bases from V and 4 bases from J, with 8 bases between. CDR3 length equals 12 residues. Looked up from germline, CDR1 is SGHRS and CDR2 is YFSETQ. CDR3 sequence (DNA): TGCGCCAGCAGCCCAGGGTTCACTGAAGCTTTCTTT. It yields the protein CASSPGFTEAFF.

The chain has TRBV4-2 and TRBJ1-1; 7 bases match TRBD1. J was trimmed by 5 bases and V by 2 bases; bases with no gene match: 5. The CDR3 has 14 amino acids. The germline V gene encodes CDR1 LGHNA and CDR2 YNFKEQ. CDR3 nucleotides: TGTGCCAGCAGCCAACTCGGGACAGAAACTGAAGCTTTCTTT. Translation gives CASSQLGTETEAFF.

This chain links TRBV4-3 with TRBJ1-1; D is uncertain. V shed 5 bases and J shed 6 bases, with 16 bases lying between them. Germline V CDR1 and CDR2: LGHNA, YSLEER. This CDR3 comprises 14 residues. The CDR3 coding sequence is TGCGCCAGCAGCGCAAAAATCCAGGCAGCTGAAGCTTTCTTT. This sequence encodes CASSAKIQAAEAFF.

The rearrangement uses TRBV7-9 and TRBJ1-5; weak D call: TRBD1 (6 bases). The ends were cut back, 1 base at V and 2 bases at J, with 15 bases in the middle. This CDR3 is built from 17 residues. Germline V lookup: CDR1 SEHNR, CDR2 FQNEAQ (reference sequence). The CDR3 bases are TGTGCCAGCAGCTTAGGGGACACATCTTGGGGCAATCAGCCCCAGCATTTT. Protein sequence: CASSLGDTSWGNQPQHF.

This chain joins TRBV2 and TRBJ2-1, with D possibly TRBD1 on 5 matching bases. This CDR3 has 19 amino acids. Germline values: CDR1 SNHLY, CDR2 FYNNEI. Deletions cut 6 bases from V and 5 bases from J, with 29 bases between. This CDR3 reads CASSTRVEFLETDNNEQFF. The CDR3 DNA sequence: TGTGCCAGCAGCACCCGTGTAGAATTCCTAGAGACAGATAACAATGAGCAGTTCTTC.

This rearrangement joins TRBV5-8 to TRBJ1-1; no definite D call. Germline V gene data show CDR1 as SGHTS and CDR2 as YDEGEE. The CDR3 covers 12 residues. The V end was cut by 0 bases, the J end by 8 bases, with 8 bases between. DNA for the CDR3: TGTGCCAGCAGCTTGGCATTCAGGGAAGCTTTCTTT. This codes for CASSLAFREAFF. The whole variable domain, remainder taken from reference TRBV5-8 and TRBJ1-1, is EAGVTQSPTHLIKTRGQQATLRCSPISGHTSVYWYQQALGLGLQFLLWYDEGEERNRGNFPPRFSGRQFPNYSSELNVNALELEDSALYLCASSLAFREAFFGQGTRLTVV.

The chain links TRBV2 to TRBJ1-1; D is undetermined. Germline loops: CDR1 SNHLY, CDR2 FYNNEI. The V gene lost 7 bases and the J gene lost 5 bases, with 23 bases spanning the gap. The CDR3 has 16 amino acids. The CDR3: CASTRSTYLRQTEAFF. The CDR3 DNA follows: TGTGCCAGCACCAGATCTACCTACCTGAGGCAGACTGAAGCTTTCTTT.

The V and J genes are TRBV25-1 and TRBJ2-7; no clear D gene. The germline V gene encodes CDR1 MGHDK and CDR2 SYGVNS. The CDR3 spans 14 residues. V was pared by 4 bases and J by 3 bases, with 13 bases between. The CDR3 DNA is TGTGCCAGCAGTGGAGGCCGCCGATTCTACGAGCAGTACTTC. It translates to CASSGGRRFYEQYF.

The V gene is TRBV14, the J gene TRBJ1-2, with a weak D call TRBD1 (5 bases). Trimming stripped 4 bases from V and 9 bases from J, with 15 bases between. This CDR3 is 13 amino acids long. CDR1 is SGHDN, CDR2 FVKESK, per germline. CDR3 nucleotide sequence: TGTGCCAGCAGCCTGGGACTGGGTTTGAGCTACACCTTC. Translated, it gives CASSLGLGLSYTF. Together with reference TRBV14 and TRBJ1-2, the CDR3 gives the full variable domain: EAGVTQFPSHSVIEKGQTVTLRCDPISGHDNLYWYRRVMGKEIKFLLHFVKESKQDESGMPNNRFLAERTGGTYSTLKVQPAELEDSGVYFCASSLGLGLSYTFGSGTRLTVV.

The rearrangement uses TRBV5-4 and TRBJ2-7; 10 nucleotides agree with TRBD1. V shed 1 base and J 4 bases; nucleotides not matched to a gene: 5. CDR3 length equals 15 residues. Germline CDR1 reads SGHNT; CDR2 reads YYREEE (reference sequence). For the CDR3, the DNA is TGTGCCAGCAGCTTGAATTTGGGACAGGGGTACGAGCAGTACTTC. Its protein is CASSLNLGQGYEQYF.